The source of this T cell receptor beta chain is a study of shared clonotypes between healthy human individuals. Over several immunoSEQ plates, each subset's genomic DNA was distributed in even portions. Per the original methods: ImmunoSEQ output held junction-only sequences without quality scores, so filtering differed. Assay: immunoSEQ multiplex PCR; the TCRdb copy retains only in-frame clones and omits some. V, J and clone size are those of that table, while D and trimming were read from the DNA. The table records about 2.5 million clones, 85% to 95% of them present only once. V gave up 5 bases and J gave up 2 bases; unmatched junction bases: 6. Germline-derived CDR1 and CDR2 are MDHEN and SYDVKM. This CDR3 has 15 amino acids. This clone was recorded only once.

The specimen sequenced was naive CD4+ T cells from PBMCs. This sample's subset: CD45RA+ positively selected. The V call is TRBV28, the J call TRBJ2-5; TRBD1 matches 9 bases. This receptor was taken from a man between 18 and 35 years old in good health. Some clones in this sample may be carry-over from other donors' samples. CDR3 region: CASSRQGGRQETQYF. DNA for the CDR3: TGTGCCAGCAGTCGACAGGGGGGGCGACAAGAGACCCAGTACTTC. Complete variable domain (other parts from reference TRBV28 and TRBJ2-5): DVKVTQSSRYLVKRTGEKVFLECVQDMDHENMFWYRQDPGLGLRLIYFSYDVKMKEKGDIPEGYSVSREKKERFSLILESASTNQTSMYLCASSRQGGRQETQYFGPGTRLLVL.